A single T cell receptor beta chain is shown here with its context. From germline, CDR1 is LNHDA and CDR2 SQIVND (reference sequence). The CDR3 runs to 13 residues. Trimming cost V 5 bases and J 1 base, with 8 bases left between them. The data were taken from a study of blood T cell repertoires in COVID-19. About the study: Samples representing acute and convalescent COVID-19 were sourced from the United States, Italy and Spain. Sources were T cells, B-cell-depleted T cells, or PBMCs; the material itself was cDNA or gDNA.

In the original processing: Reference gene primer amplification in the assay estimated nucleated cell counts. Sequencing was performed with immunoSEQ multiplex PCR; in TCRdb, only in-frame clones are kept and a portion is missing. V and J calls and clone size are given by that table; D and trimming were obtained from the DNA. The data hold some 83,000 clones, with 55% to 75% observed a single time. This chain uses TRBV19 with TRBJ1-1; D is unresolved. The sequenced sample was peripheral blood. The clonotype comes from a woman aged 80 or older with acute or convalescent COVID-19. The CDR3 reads CASSLLWNTEAFF. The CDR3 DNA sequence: TGTGCCAGTAGTCTTCTTTGGAACACTGAAGCTTTCTTT.